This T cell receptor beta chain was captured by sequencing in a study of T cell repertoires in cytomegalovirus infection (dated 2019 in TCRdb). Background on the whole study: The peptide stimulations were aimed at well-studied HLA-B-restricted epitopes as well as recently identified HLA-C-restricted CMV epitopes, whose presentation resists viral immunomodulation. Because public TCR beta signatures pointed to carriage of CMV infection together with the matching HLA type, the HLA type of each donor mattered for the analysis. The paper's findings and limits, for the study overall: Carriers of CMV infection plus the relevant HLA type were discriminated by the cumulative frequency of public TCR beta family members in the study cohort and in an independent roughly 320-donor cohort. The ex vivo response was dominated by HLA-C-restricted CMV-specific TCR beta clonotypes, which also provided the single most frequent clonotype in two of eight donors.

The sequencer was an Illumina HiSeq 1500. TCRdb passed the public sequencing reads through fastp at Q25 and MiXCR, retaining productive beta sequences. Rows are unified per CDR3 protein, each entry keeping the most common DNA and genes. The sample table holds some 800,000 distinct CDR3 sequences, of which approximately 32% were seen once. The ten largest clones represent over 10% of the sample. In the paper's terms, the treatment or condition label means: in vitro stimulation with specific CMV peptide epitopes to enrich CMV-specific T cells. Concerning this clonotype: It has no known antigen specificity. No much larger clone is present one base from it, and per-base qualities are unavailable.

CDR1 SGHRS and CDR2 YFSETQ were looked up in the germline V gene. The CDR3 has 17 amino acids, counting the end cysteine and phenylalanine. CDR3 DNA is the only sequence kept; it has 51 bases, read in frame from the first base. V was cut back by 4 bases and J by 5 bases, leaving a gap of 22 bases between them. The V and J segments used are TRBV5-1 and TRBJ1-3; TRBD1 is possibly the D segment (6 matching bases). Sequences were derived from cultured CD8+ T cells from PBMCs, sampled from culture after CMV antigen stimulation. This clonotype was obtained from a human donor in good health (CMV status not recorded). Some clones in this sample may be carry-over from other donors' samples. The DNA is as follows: TGCGCCAGCAGCGATCACTCCGGGACAACCACCCGAAACACCATATATTTT. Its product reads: CASSDHSGTTTRNTIYF. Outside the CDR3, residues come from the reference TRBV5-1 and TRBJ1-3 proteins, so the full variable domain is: KAGVTQTPRYLIKTRGQQVTLSCSPISGHRSVSWYQQTPGQGLQFLFEYFSETQRNKGNFPGRFSGRQFSNSRSEMNVSTLELGDSALYLCASSDHSGTTTRNTIYFGEGSWLTVV.